The text below deals with one T cell receptor (beta chain). The target antigen is unknown. Amplification of TCR alpha and beta CDR3 regions from RNA used iRepertoire nested multiplex PCR. Tissue mRNA or PBMC total RNA, roughly 85-450 ng, went into one-step reverse transcription and amplification. TCRdb recomputed calls from the multiplex PCR reads with MiXCR, one row per CDR3 protein. The sample has 300,000 to 450,000 distinct CDR3 sequences; roughly two fifths are singletons. The CDR3 length is 15 residues. V gave up 1 base and J gave up 7 bases, with 12 bases separating them. Per the germline V gene, CDR1 is SGHRS and CDR2 is YFSETQ. The source of the sample is a study of glioma-infiltrating T cells. Study-wide points: Only very few CDR3 sequences appeared in both tissue and blood. Shared blood CDR3 signature motifs marked patients with low tissue-blood divergence.

The receptor comes from a human donor with low-grade glioma or glioblastoma, undergoing nonglioma brain surgery, or in good health (not recorded which). This chain uses TRBV5-1 with TRBJ1-6; no clear D. Sequencing used glioma tissue, nonneoplastic brain tissue, or PBMCs (not recorded which). The CDR3 region is CASSLTERGNSPLHF. The CDR3 region has the DNA TGCGCCAGCAGCTTGACAGAAAGAGGGAATTCACCCCTCCACTTT. Combining the CDR3 with reference TRBV5-1 and TRBJ1-6 gives the whole variable domain KAGVTQTPRYLIKTRGQQVTLSCSPISGHRSVSWYQQTPGQGLQFLFEYFSETQRNKGNFPGRFSGRQFSNSRSEMNVSTLELGDSALYLCASSLTERGNSPLHFGNGTRLTVT.